This entry concerns a single T cell receptor (beta chain). Its cognate antigen has yet to be identified. No qualities accompany the bases; no much larger clone lies one base away. The source of the sample is a study of T cells in narcolepsy (dated by TCRdb to the late 2010s). In the study overall: Patients with narcolepsy type 1 or type 2 (NT1, NT2) were enrolled in the study together with healthy control donors. The study sought autoreactive T cells targeting hypocretin neuron self-antigens (hypocretin, TRIB2) in narcolepsy patients, using TCR Vbeta sequencing to track clonotypes in blood and CSF.

The method was the immunoSEQ multiplex PCR assay. Here the immuneACCESS table is served through TCRdb, limited to in-frame sequences with V and J called. Missing clones are a known gap in these copies; in checked studies unresolved V genes cover under half, and the rest lacks a known reason. The table for this sample lists about 30,000 clones; roughly four fifths of them were counted only once. The ten largest clones represent around 0.91% of the sample. For TCR Vbeta sequencing, memory CD4+ T cells were sorted ex vivo from the peripheral blood of both healthy controls and narcolepsy patients. Spanning cysteine to phenylalanine, the CDR3 consists of 13 amino acids. Only the CDR3 DNA stays, 39 bases, in frame from base 1. CDR1 and CDR2 (MGHRA, YSYEKL) derive from the germline V gene. V loses 8 bases, J loses 2 bases, and the germline ends lie 12 bases apart. What the authors observed across the whole study: According to the report, autoreactive clonotypes were detected serially in the blood of the same patients and of different patients, but not in healthy controls. Patients and controls had similar numbers of sequenced blood memory CD4+ clonotypes, with averages of some 40,000 in patients and 30,000 to 35,000 in controls. Plots that compared CSF and blood CD4+ T cell clonotypes from the same patient highlighted HCRT-specific and TRIB2-specific autoreactive clonotypes. No sequences matching autoreactive T cell clones were present in some of the blood memory CD4+ repertoires from patients and controls.

The chain joins TRBV4-1 to TRBJ1-2; TRBD1 could be the D gene, as 6 bases match. The clonotype originates from a human donor with narcolepsy. The sequenced sample consisted of CD45RA- memory CD4+ T cells from PBMCs. In light of the paper, this sample's cell subset or site label describes: memory T cells sorted ex vivo from peripheral blood. The DNA reads as follows: TGCGCCAGCGTCGGGACACCAAACTATGGCTACACCTTC. The translation is CASVGTPNYGYTF.